This TCR beta chain was captured in a study of T cells in severe cutaneous drug reactions (dated by TCRdb to about 2019). Concerning the study at large: Recruitment took place between the early 2010s and the late 2010s, drawing patients from Taiwan, Thailand and a European registry network. Blister fluids/cells, PBMC and other biological samples were taken from patients in the acute stage or the recovery stage. To build the libraries, iRepertoire multiplex PCR was used, and the authors pointed to a comparison in which iRepertoire and 5' RACE methods, with or without UMI, captured abundant clonotypes similarly. Bulk TCR sequencing was combined with single-cell sequencing, quantitative PCR validation, functional assays and transgenic mouse experiments. Enrollment was limited to patients whose SJS/TEN or DRESS diagnosis was probable or definite according to RegiSCAR criteria. The Naranjo algorithm and the ALDEN drug causality algorithm were used to identify the culprit drug.

For both bulk and single-cell sequencing, libraries were prepared with the iRepertoire multiplex PCR system using TCR subtype-specific primers. Multiplex PCR using primers aimed at the V, D and J gene regions produced the bulk TCR beta libraries. Approximately 95-500 ng of RNA per sample was used as input for bulk TCR library preparation. Bulk TCR beta amplicons were sequenced on an Illumina MiSeq. Regarding the original processing steps: Sample misassignments and low-quality sequencing reads were removed through quality control steps. The amino acids lying between the V-gene Y[YFLI]C motif and the J-segment [FW]GXGT motif were defined as CDR3. TRBV and TRBJ gene assignments and CDR3 clonotypes followed the IMGT database. TRBV expression in each sample was normalized to the mean of the same gene in PBMC from under 50 healthy donors. The reads were reprocessed in TCRdb, with one entry per CDR3 protein sequence and no accompanying DNA. The V and J calls here are based on TCRdb, not the publication. This sample's clone table shows about 8,300 distinct CDR3 sequences. Of the sample, 20% to 30% is held by the ten largest clones.

Sequenced donors were patients with carbamazepine-induced Stevens-Johnson syndrome or toxic epidermal necrolysis (CBZ-SJS/TEN). Next-generation sequencing was used to profile the T cell receptor repertoires of patients with drug-induced severe cutaneous adverse reactions in a search for drug-specific clonotypes. The RNA was isolated from either blister cells of skin lesions or peripheral blood mononuclear cells. The CDR3 starts with the cysteine, ends with the phenylalanine, and has 14 residues. No nucleotide data were recorded. The CDR1 and CDR2 encoded by the germline V gene are SGHTA and FQGNSA. Paper-wide results and their limitations: A strong increase in TRBV12-4 usage was observed in CBZ-SJS/TEN patients, with averages of about 32% in blister cells and around 4.8% in PBMC. All seven CBZ-SJS/TEN blister samples contained a public TCRbeta CDR3 (mean approximately 15%), which was undetectable or scarce in tolerant-control and healthy-donor PBMC. Whether the public TCR generalizes to SJS/TEN caused by other drugs was noted by the authors as still needing further study.

On this clonotype itself: It lacks a known antigen.

The clonotype originates from a human donor with a severe cutaneous adverse drug reaction. The sequencing sample was made of cells from a skin blister. The cell subset or site label corresponds to: unsorted cells from skin lesion blisters. This chain is built from TRBV7-2 and TRBJ2-7; TCRdb's assignment of TRBD2 cannot be checked, as there is no DNA. The CDR3 is CASSLAAGANEQYF.